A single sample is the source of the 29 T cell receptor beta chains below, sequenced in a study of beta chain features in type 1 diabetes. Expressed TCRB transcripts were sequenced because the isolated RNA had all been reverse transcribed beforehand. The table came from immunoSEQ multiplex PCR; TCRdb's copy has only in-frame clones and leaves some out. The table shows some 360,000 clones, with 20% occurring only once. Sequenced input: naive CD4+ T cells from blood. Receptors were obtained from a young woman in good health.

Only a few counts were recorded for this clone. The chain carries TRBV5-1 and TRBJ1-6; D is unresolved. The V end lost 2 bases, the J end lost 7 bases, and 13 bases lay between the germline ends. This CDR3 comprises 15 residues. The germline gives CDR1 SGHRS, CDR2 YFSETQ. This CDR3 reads CASSFGGRRNSPLHF. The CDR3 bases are TGCGCCAGCAGCTTTGGAGGCAGGCGGAATTCACCCCTCCACTTT.

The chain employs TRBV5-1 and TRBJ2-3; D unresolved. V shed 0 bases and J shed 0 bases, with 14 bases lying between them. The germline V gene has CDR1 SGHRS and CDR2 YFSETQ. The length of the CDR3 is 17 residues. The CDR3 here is CASSLALVSGSTDTQYF. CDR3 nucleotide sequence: TGCGCCAGCAGCTTGGCCCTAGTGTCTGGAAGCACAGATACGCAGTATTTT.

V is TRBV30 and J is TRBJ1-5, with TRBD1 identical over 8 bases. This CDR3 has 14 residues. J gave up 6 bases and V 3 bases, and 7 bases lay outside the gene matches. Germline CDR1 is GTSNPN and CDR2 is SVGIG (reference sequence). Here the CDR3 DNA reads TGTGCCTGGAGAAGCGGACAGGGAGGTCAGCCCCAGCATTTT. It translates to CAWRSGQGGQPQHF.

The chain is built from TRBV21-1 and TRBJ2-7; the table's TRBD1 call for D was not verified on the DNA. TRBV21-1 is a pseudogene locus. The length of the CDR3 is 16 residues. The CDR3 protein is CASSQRTGRGQLEQYF. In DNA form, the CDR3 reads TGTGCCAGCAGCCAACGGACGGGCAGGGGGCAACTCGAGCAGTACTTC.

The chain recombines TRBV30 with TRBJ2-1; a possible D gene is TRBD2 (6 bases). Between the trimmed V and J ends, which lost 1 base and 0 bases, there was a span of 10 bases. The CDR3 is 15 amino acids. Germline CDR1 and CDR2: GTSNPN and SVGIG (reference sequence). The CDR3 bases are TGTGCCTGGAGTGGGCGGCGGGACTCCTACAATGAGCAGTTCTTC. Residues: CAWSGRRDSYNEQFF. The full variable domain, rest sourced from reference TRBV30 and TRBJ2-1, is SQTIHQWPATLVQPVGSPLSLECTVEGTSNPNLYWYRQAAGRGLQLLFYSVGIGQISSEVPQNLSASRPQDRQFILSSKKLLLSDSGFYLCAWSGRRDSYNEQFFGPGTRLTVL.

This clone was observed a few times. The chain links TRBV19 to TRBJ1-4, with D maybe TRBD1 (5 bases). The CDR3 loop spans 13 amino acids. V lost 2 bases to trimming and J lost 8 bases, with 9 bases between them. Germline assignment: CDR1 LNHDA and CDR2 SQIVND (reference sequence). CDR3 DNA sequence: TGTGCCAGTAGTATAAGGGGAGGGGAAAAACTGTTTTTT. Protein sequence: CASSIRGGEKLFF.

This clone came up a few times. CDR3 residues: CSVKPGGLEQYF. The CDR3 DNA reads TGCAGCGTTAAACCCGGGGGTCTAGAGCAGTACTTC. The genes are TRBV29-1 and TRBJ2-7; possible D gene TRBD2, 6 bases. V was trimmed by 5 bases and J by 7 bases, leaving 15 bases between them. This CDR3 has 12 amino acids. Germline V CDR1 and CDR2: SQVTM, ANQGSEA.

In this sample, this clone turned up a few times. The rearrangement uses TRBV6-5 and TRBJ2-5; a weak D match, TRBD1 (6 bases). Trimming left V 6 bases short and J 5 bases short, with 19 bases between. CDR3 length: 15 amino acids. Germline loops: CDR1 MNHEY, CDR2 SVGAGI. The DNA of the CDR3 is TGTGCCAGCAGGGAGGCACAGGGTCGTGCGGAGACCCAGTACTTC. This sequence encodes CASREAQGRAETQYF.

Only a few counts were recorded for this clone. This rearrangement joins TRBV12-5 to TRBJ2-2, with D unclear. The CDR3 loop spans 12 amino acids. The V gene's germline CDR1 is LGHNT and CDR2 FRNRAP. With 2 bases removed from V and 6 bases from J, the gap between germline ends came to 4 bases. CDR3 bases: TGTGCTAGTGGTTTGCGAGCCGGGGAGCTGTTTTTT. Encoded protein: CASGLRAGELFF. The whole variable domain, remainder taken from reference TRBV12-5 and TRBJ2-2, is DARVTQTPRHKVTEMGQEVTMRCQPILGHNTVFWYRQTMMQGLELLAYFRNRAPLDDSGMPKDRFSAEMPDATLATLKIQPSEPRDSAVYFCASGLRAGELFFGEGSRLTVL.

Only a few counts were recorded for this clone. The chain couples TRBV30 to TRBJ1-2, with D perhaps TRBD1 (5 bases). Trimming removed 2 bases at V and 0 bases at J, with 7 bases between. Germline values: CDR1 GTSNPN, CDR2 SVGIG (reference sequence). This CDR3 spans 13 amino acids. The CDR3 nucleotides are TGTGCCTGGAGTTCAGGGTCTAACTATGGCTACACCTTC. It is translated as CAWSSGSNYGYTF. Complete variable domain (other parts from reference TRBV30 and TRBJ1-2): SQTIHQWPATLVQPVGSPLSLECTVEGTSNPNLYWYRQAAGRGLQLLFYSVGIGQISSEVPQNLSASRPQDRQFILSSKKLLLSDSGFYLCAWSSGSNYGYTFGSGTRLTVV.

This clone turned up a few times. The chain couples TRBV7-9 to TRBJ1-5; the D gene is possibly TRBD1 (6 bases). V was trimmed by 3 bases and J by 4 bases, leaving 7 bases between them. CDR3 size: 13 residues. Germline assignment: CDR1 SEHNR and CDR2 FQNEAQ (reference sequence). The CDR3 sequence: CASSFQGNQPQHF. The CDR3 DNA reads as TGTGCCAGCAGCTTTCAGGGGAATCAGCCCCAGCATTTT.

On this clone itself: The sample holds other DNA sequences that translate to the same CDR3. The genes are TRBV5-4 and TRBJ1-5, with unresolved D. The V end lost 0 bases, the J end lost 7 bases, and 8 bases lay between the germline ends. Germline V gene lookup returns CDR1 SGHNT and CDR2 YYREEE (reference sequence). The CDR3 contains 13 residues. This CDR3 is CASSLDPGQPQHF. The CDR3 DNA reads TGTGCCAGCAGCTTGGACCCCGGGCAGCCCCAGCATTTT. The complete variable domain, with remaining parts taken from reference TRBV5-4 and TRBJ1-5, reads ETGVTQSPTHLIKTRGQQVTLRCSSQSGHNTVSWYQQALGQGPQFIFQYYREEENGRGNFPPRFSGLQFPNYSSELNVNALELDDSALYLCASSLDPGQPQHFGDGTRLSIL.

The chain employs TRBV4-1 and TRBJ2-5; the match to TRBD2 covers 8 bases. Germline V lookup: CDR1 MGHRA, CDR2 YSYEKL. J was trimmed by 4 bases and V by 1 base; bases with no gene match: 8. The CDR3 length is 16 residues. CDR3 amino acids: CASSQAPGLGPETQYF. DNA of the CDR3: TGCGCCAGCAGCCAAGCCCCGGGACTAGGGCCAGAGACCCAGTACTTC.

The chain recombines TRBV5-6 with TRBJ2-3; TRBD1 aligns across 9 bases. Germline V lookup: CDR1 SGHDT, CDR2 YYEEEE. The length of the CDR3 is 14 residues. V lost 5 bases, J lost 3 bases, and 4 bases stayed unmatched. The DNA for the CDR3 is TGTGCCAGCAGTCGTGGACAGGGGACAGATACGCAGTATTTT. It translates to CASSRGQGTDTQYF.

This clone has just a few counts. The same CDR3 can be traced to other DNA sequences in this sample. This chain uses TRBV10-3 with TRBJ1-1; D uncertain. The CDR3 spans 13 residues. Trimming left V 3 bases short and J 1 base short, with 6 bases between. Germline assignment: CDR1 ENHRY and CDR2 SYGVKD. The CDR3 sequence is CAISDAGNTEAFF. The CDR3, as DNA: TGTGCCATCAGTGACGCAGGGAACACTGAAGCTTTCTTT.

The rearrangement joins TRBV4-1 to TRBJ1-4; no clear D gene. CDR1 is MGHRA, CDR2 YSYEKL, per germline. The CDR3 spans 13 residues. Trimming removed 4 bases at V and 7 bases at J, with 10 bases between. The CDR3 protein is CASSREGLEKLFF. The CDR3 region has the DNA TGCGCCAGCAGCCGTGAGGGTCTTGAAAAACTGTTTTTT.

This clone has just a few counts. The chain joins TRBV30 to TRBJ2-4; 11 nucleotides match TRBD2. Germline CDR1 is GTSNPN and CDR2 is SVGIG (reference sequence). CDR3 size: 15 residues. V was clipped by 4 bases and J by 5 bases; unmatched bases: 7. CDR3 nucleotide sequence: TGTGCCTGGATCCCTCGACTAGCGGGGCAAAACATTCAGTACTTC. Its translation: CAWIPRLAGQNIQYF.

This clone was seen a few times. CDR3 residues: CAISGPSGGHDTQYF. For the CDR3, the DNA is TGTGCCATCAGTGGCCCTAGCGGGGGGCATGATACGCAGTATTTT. The chain recombines TRBV10-3 with TRBJ2-3; TRBD2 agrees at 11 bases. V shed 4 bases and J 6 bases; nucleotides not matched to a gene: 6. Germline lookup yields CDR1 ENHRY and CDR2 SYGVKD. This CDR3 region has 15 residues.

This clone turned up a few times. The CDR3 loop is CASNLAGANTGELFF. CDR3 in DNA: TGTGCCAGCAACTTAGCGGGAGCAAACACCGGGGAGCTGTTTTTT. This sequence joins TRBV9 and TRBJ2-2, with 9 bases matching TRBD2. The junction had 5 bases not matched to a gene; V was cut back by 6 bases and J by 2 bases. CDR3 length: 15 amino acids. The germline CDR1 and CDR2 sequences are SGDLS and YYNGEE. Using reference TRBV9 and TRBJ2-2 for the parts outside the CDR3, the full variable domain is DSGVTQTPKHLITATGQRVTLRCSPRSGDLSVYWYQQSLDQGLQFLIQYYNGEERAKGNILERFSAQQFPDLHSELNLSSLELGDSALYFCASNLAGANTGELFFGEGSRLTVL.

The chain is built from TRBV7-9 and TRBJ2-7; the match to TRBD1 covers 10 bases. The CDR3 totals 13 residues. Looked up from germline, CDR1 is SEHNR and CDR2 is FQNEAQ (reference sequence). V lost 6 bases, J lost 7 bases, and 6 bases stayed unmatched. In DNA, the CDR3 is TGTGCCAGCAGTCCGGGACAGGGGTGGGAGCAGTACTTC. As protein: CASSPGQGWEQYF. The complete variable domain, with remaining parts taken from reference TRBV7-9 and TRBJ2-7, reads DTGVSQNPRHKITKRGQNVTFRCDPISEHNRLYWYRQTLGQGPEFLTYFQNEAQLEKSRLLSDRFSAERPKGSFSTLEIQRTEQGDSAMYLCASSPGQGWEQYFGPGTRLTVT.

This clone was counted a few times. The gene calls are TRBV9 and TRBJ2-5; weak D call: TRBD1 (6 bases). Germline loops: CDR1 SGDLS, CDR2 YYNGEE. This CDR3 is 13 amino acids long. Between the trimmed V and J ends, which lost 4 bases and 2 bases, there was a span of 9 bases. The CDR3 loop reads CASSPGQQETQYF. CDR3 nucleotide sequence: TGTGCCAGCAGCCCAGGACAGCAAGAGACCCAGTACTTC.

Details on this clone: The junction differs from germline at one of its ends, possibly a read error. The CDR3 DNA is TGTGCCACCAGCCGGGGGGACAGGGATTCCTCCGGTACGCAGTATTTT. Amino acid sequence: CATSRGDRDSSGTQYF. This chain joins TRBV7-9 and TRBJ2-3; TRBD1 matches at 9 bases. In germline, CDR1 is SEHNR, CDR2 FQNEAQ (reference sequence). This CDR3 comprises 16 residues.

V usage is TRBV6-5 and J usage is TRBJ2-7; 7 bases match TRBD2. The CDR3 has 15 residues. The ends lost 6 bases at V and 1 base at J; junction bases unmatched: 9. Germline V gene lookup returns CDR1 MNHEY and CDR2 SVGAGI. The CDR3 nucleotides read TGTGCCAGCAGGAGGGCCCAGGGAGGGTCCTACGAGCAGTACTTC. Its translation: CASRRAQGGSYEQYF.

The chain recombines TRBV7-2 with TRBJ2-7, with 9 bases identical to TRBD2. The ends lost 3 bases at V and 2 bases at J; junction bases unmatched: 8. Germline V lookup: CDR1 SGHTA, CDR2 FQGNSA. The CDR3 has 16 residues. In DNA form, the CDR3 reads TGTGCCAGCAGCTTCCGAGCGGGGGGCCATCCCTACGAGCAGTACTTC. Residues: CASSFRAGGHPYEQYF.

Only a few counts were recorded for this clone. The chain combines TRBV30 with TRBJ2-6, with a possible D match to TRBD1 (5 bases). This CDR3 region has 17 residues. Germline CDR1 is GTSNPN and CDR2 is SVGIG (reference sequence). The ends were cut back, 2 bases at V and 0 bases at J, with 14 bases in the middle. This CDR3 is CAWSPAGLYSGANVLTF. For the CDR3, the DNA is TGTGCCTGGAGTCCGGCAGGGCTTTACTCTGGGGCCAACGTCCTGACTTTC.

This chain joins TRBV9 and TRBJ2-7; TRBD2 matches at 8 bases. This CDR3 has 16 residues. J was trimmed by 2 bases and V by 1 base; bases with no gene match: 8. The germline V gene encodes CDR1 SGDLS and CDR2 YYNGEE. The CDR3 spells CASSVSSSGLTYEQYF. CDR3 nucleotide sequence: TGTGCCAGCAGCGTATCCTCTAGCGGGCTTACCTACGAGCAGTACTTC.

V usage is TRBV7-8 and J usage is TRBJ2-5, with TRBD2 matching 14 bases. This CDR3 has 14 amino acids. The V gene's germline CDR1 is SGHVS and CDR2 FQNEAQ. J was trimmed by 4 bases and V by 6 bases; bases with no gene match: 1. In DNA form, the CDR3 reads TGTGCCAGCAGGGGACTAGCGGGAGTAGAGACCCAGTACTTC. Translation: CASRGLAGVETQYF.

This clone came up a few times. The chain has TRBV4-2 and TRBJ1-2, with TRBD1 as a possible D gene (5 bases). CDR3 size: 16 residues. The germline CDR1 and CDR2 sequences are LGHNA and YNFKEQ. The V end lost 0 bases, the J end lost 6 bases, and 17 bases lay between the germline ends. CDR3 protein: CASSQDRSRVGDGYTF. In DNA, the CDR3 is TGTGCCAGCAGCCAAGATCGGAGCAGGGTAGGAGATGGCTACACCTTC.

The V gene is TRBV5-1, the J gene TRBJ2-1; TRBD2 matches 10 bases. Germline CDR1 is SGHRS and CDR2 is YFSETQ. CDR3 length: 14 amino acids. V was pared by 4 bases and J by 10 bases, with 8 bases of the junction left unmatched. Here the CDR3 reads CASSGGAGGTEQFF. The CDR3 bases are TGCGCCAGCAGCGGAGGAGCGGGAGGGACGGAGCAGTTCTTC. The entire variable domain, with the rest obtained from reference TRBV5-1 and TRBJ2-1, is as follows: KAGVTQTPRYLIKTRGQQVTLSCSPISGHRSVSWYQQTPGQGLQFLFEYFSETQRNKGNFPGRFSGRQFSNSRSEMNVSTLELGDSALYLCASSGGAGGTEQFFGPGTRLTVL.